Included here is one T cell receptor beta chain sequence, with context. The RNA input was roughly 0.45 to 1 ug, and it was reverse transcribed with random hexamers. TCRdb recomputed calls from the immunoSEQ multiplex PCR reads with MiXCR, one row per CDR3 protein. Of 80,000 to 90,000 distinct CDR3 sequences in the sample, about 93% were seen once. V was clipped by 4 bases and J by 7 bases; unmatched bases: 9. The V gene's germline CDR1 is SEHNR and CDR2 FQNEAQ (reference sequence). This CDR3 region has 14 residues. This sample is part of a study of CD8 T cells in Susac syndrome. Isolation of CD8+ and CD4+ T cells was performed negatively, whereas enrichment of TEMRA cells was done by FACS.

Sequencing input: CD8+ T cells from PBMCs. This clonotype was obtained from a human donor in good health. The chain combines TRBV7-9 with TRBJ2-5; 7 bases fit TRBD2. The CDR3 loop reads CASSSWTRGVTQYF. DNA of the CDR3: TGTGCCAGCAGCTCCTGGACTAGGGGCGTGACCCAGTACTTC.